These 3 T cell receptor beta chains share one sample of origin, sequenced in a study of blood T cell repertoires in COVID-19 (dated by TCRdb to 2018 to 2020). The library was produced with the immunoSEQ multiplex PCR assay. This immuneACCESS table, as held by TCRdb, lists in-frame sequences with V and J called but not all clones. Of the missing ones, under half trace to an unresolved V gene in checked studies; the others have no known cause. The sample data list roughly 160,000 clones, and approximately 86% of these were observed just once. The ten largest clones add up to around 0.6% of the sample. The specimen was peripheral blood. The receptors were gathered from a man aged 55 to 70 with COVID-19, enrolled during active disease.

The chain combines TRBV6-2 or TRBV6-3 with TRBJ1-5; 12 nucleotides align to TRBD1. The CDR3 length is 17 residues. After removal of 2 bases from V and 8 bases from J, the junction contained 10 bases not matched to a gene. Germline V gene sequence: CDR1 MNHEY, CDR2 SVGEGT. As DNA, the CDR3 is TGTGCCAGCAGTTACGAGATGGGACAGGGGGCGTGGAAGCCCCAGCATTTT. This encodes CASSYEMGQGAWKPQHF.

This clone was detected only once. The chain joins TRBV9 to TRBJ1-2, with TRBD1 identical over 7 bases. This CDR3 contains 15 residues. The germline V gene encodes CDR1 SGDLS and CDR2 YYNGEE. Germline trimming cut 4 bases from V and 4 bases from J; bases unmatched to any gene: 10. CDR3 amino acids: CASSSARGVGYGYTF. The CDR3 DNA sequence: TGTGCCAGCAGCTCCGCCAGGGGGGTCGGCTATGGCTACACCTTC. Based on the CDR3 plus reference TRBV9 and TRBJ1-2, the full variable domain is DSGVTQTPKHLITATGQRVTLRCSPRSGDLSVYWYQQSLDQGLQFLIQYYNGEERAKGNILERFSAQQFPDLHSELNLSSLELGDSALYFCASSSARGVGYGYTFGSGTRLTVV.

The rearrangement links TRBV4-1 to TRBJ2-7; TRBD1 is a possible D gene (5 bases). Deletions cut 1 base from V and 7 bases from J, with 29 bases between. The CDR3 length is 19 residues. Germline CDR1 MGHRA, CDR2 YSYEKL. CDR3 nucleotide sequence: TGCGCCAGCAGCCAAGCTCCTTCCTTCCAAGGCAGGGAATTAAGGGAGCAGTACTTC. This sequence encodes CASSQAPSFQGRELREQYF.